This T cell receptor beta chain was recorded in a study of beta chain features in type 1 diabetes (dated by TCRdb to about 2018). Describing the broader study: Patients and healthy donors did not differ in mean age, gender distribution, total cell number or subset yield. Whereas all 30 or so donors provided naive and central memory subsets, regulatory and stem cell-like memory subsets were isolated from just 8 patients and about 8 healthy donors. A total of 107,917,701 sorted cells were examined across all samples, and RNA yield correlated strongly with the number of cells per subset. In the study, recently diagnosed type 1 diabetes patients and matched healthy donors were compared on the TCRB repertoires of their sorted circulating CD4+ T cell subsets. On the study overall, not on this receptor specifically: At VDJ recombination sites, patients with type 1 diabetes made fewer insertions and deleted more nucleotides, a pattern implying thymic rearrangement abnormalities. Because cDNA rather than genomic DNA was sequenced, highly expressing activated cells could have been over-represented, although no difference in activation and CD3 levels was found between groups. Because small numbers of individuals were included in the HLA sub-analyses, any influence of HLA type on TCRB rearrangement was left unresolved. Shorter templates might be favored by PCR, yet because patient and control samples were amplified and corrected together, any such skew would affect both groups equally. Naive, central memory and regulatory TCRB repertoires appeared more similar among patients than among healthy donors. Type 1 diabetes patients showed a moderate but significant shortening of TCRB CDR3 length in all four CD4+ subsets.

Turning to this clone: Its antigen is currently not known. The record has no base qualities; no much larger clone is one base away.

Each donor gave one peripheral blood draw, roughly 120 mL on average, collected into heparinised tubes. A BD FACSAria II and a panel including CD45RO, CCR7, CD25, CD127, CD95 and CD27 were used to sort naive, central memory, regulatory and stem cell-like memory CD4+ T cells. Every sorted population had a purity above 98%. PBMCs were separated immediately by Lymphoprep density gradient centrifugation and were stained directly, without being cultured. Samples were stained and sorted in pairs, with one healthy donor and one patient per experiment, so that batch effects were minimized. The High Capacity cDNA Reverse Transcription Kit was used to reverse transcribe all of the isolated RNA, meaning that expressed TCRB transcripts were what got sequenced. Deep immunoSEQ sequencing was performed on naive, central memory and regulatory T cell samples, with an average of roughly 3.3 million total reads per sample. Sorted cells were lysed in RLT buffer and RNA was extracted with DNase-treated RNeasy Micro or Mini kits, depending on cell number. Each cell subset was processed separately to prevent cross-contamination, with patient and healthy donor samples processed together. The immunoSEQ multiplex PCR was used to amplify TCRB sequences from cDNA, yielding 87-bp fragments that span the CDR3 region. Amplicons were sequenced on the Illumina HiSeq platform. Under the source paper's analysis protocol: Synthetic template baselines were used to correct PCR bias computationally, reads within Hamming distance 2 were collapsed, and singletons that could not be merged were discarded. Reads were aligned against IMGT so that V, D and J genes, CDR3 length and insertions or deletions at six rearrangement sites could be assigned. Within each subset, clonotype counts were normalized to sorted cell number, after which true diversity and Gini coefficients were computed with the tcR R package. The overlap coefficient, calculated on TCRB nucleotide sequences, was used to quantify repertoire sharing. Out-of-frame TCRB sequences from naive cells were analyzed to stand in for the pre-selection repertoire. TCRdb's version of the immuneACCESS table is confined to in-frame rearrangements and falls short of the full clone set. An unresolved V gene accounts for under half of the shortfall where checked; the remainder is of unknown origin. V and J calls and clone size follow that table, whereas D and trimming were derived from the DNA. The sample yields around 500,000 clones; 10% to 12% were counted once. Approximately 0.05% of the sample is held by the ten biggest clonotypes.

The sequenced material came from naive CD4+ T cells from blood. The sample's cell subset or site, from its label and the paper: true naive CD4+ T cells. The receptor's source is a woman aged 18-29 years in good health.

The CDR3 is CASSLGQASYEQYF. The sequenced DNA is TGTGCCAGCAGCTTAGGCCAGGCCTCCTACGAGCAGTACTTC. This chain is built from TRBV7-2 and TRBJ2-7; the D gene lacks a confident call. From the germline V gene, CDR1 is SGHTA and CDR2 is FQGNSA. The cysteine opens and the phenylalanine closes a CDR3 of 14 amino acids. Only the CDR3 region is kept as DNA, spanning 42 bases read in frame from base 1. Deletion took 1 base off V and 0 bases off J, with a span of 7 bases between the germline ends.